This is a list of T cell receptor beta chains from one sample in a study of T cell responses to AZD1222 COVID-19 vaccine. The table came from immunoSEQ multiplex PCR; TCRdb's copy has only in-frame clones and leaves some out. Of roughly 100,000 clones listed, more than 70% are singletons. The sample here was peripheral blood, taken on day 0 of AZD1222 vaccination. All receptors derive from an adult in good health. Each CDR3 is given with its conserved first and last residue. The D gene is left open where the match is weak. Clone size is stated in some rows and not others, as once, few, many or a class when expanded.

CDR3nt | CDR3aa | abundance | j_gene | d_gene | v_gene
TGTGCCAGCAGCGAACCCCGGGGGGCTTTGTGGAATGAGCAGTTCTTC | CASSEPRGALWNEQFF | NA | TRBJ2-1 | NA | TRBV6-1
TGCGCCAGCAGCAGACGGGAAGGGGCAAGAGGTGAAAAACTGTTTTTT | CASSRREGARGEKLFF | once | TRBJ1-4 | NA | TRBV5-1
TGTGCCAGCAGCCACGGGACAGGGGCCTTGGAGACCCAGTACTTC | CASSHGTGALETQYF | NA | TRBJ2-5 | TRBD1 | TRBV3-1/TRBV3-2
TGTGCCAGCAGCCAAGGGTCCGGGGAGGACTATCAGCCCCAGCATTTT | CASSQGSGEDYQPQHF | NA | TRBJ1-5 | NA | TRBV3-1/TRBV3-2
TGTGCCAGCAGCCCGGGCAGGACGGGCCAAGAGCAGTACTTC | CASSPGRTGQEQYF | once | TRBJ2-7 | NA | TRBV7-2
TGCAGCGTTTTGGAGTTTCGGTTCCAAATAGAATATAGCAATCAGCCCCAGCATTTT | CSVLEFRFQIEYSNQPQHF | once | TRBJ1-5 | NA | TRBV29-1
TGTGCCAGCAGCCGCGGGCTAGCGGGAGAATCGGAGACCCAGTACTTC | CASSRGLAGESETQYF | NA | TRBJ2-5 | TRBD2 | TRBV7-3
TGTGCCAGCAGCTTGAACGTCGGTTGGCGCTCTGGAAACACCATATATTTT | CASSLNVGWRSGNTIYF | once | TRBJ1-3 | NA | TRBV11-2
TGTGCCAGCAGTTTGGAAATGGGGCCTGGGGCCAACGTCCTGACTTTC | CASSLEMGPGANVLTF | NA | TRBJ2-6 | NA | TRBV27
TGCGCCAGCAGCTTAGCACTGAACACTGAAGCTTTCTTT | CASSLALNTEAFF | NA | TRBJ1-1 | NA | TRBV5-1
TGTGCCAGCAGCAACCGGGATGGTGAGCAGTTCTTC | CASSNRDGEQFF | few | TRBJ2-1 | NA | TRBV7-3
TGTGCCAGCTCATCGGGACCCCCGATAGGGGGTGAAAAACTGTTTTTT | CASSSGPPIGGEKLFF | NA | TRBJ1-4 | NA | TRBV18
TGTGCCAGCTCACCCCCAGGGGCAGGGGCCAAAAACATTCAGTACTTC | CASSPPGAGAKNIQYF | NA | TRBJ2-4 | NA | TRBV18
TGTGCCAGCAGCTTGGTGATTTCAGTTGGGGCCTATGGCTACACCTTC | CASSLVISVGAYGYTF | NA | TRBJ1-2 | NA | TRBV5-5
TGTGCCTGGAGGGTAAACACTGAAGCTTTCTTT | CAWRVNTEAFF | NA | TRBJ1-1 | NA | TRBV30
TGTGCCAGCAGCGGTACGACAGGCTCTCACACTGAAGCTTTCTTT | CASSGTTGSHTEAFF | NA | TRBJ1-1 | NA | TRBV11-1
TGCGCCAGCAGCTGGACAGGGGGCGATGGCTACACCTTC | CASSWTGGDGYTF | NA | TRBJ1-2 | TRBD1 | TRBV5-1
TGTGCCAGCAGAAGCCAGGGTGGGAGGTCTGAAGCTTTCTTT | CASRSQGGRSEAFF | NA | TRBJ1-1 | NA | TRBV27
TGTGCCAGCAGCTCACCGCCTTGGACAGCCCTCACCTTT | CASSSPPWTALTF | NA | TRBJ1-4 | NA | TRBV7-8
TGTGCCAGCAGCCCCGTGTTGCGGACCGGGGAGCTGTTTTTT | CASSPVLRTGELFF | NA | TRBJ2-2 | NA | TRBV28
TGTGCCAGCAGCTTAGTAGGAGTAGGGTGGGGCACTGAAGCTTTCTTT | CASSLVGVGWGTEAFF | NA | TRBJ1-1 | NA | TRBV11-3
TGTGCCAGCAGTTGGGGGACAGGGTCGGGCGAGGAGACCCAGTACTTC | CASSWGTGSGEETQYF | NA | TRBJ2-5 | TRBD1 | TRBV6-5
TGTGCCAGCAGGCCGGGACTAGCGGGAATCTACGAGCAGTACTTC | CASRPGLAGIYEQYF | NA | TRBJ2-7 | TRBD2 | TRBV6-5
TGTGCCAGCAGTCTCCGTGGGACAGCAGAAAACATTCAGTACTTC | CASSLRGTAENIQYF | NA | TRBJ2-4 | TRBD1 | TRBV27
TGCGCCAGCAGCTTGGATGTCTCGGCCCGAAAGTTCCTCTTC | CASSLDVSARKFLF | NA | TRBJ1-2 | NA | TRBV5-1
TGTGCCAGCAGTTCAAAGGTGGGCAATCAGCCCCAGCATTTT | CASSSKVGNQPQHF | NA | TRBJ1-5 | NA | TRBV27
TGTGCCAGCAGCGAACAGGGGTATGGCTACACCTTC | CASSEQGYGYTF | NA | TRBJ1-2 | TRBD1 | TRBV14
TGTGCCAGTAGTACCCCTCGGACAGGGGGCGGCAATGGCTACACCTTC | CASSTPRTGGGNGYTF | NA | TRBJ1-2 | TRBD1 | TRBV19
TGTGCCAGCTCACCGGAGAGTAGCTCCTACGAGCAGTACTTC | CASSPESSSYEQYF | many | TRBJ2-7 | NA | TRBV18
TGCGCCAGCAGTGACCGGCGCTCCTACGAGCAGTACTTC | CASSDRRSYEQYF | NA | TRBJ2-7 | NA | TRBV10-2
TGTGCCAGTGGACTGGGGCGATACCGGAATGAGCAGTTCTTC | CASGLGRYRNEQFF | few | TRBJ2-1 | NA | TRBV19
TGTGCCAGCTCACCGCGCTCGGGTCAAGAGACCCAGTACTTC | CASSPRSGQETQYF | NA | TRBJ2-5 | NA | TRBV18
TGTGCCAGCGAGTGGGACTATGGCTACACCTTC | CASEWDYGYTF | NA | TRBJ1-2 | NA | TRBV28
TGTGCCACCAGTGCCGGGAGACAGGGGAACACTGAAGCTTTCTTT | CATSAGRQGNTEAFF | NA | TRBJ1-1 | TRBD1 | TRBV24-1
TGTGCCAGTAATCCACAGCCTAGCTCCTACAATGAGCAGTTCTTC | CASNPQPSSYNEQFF | NA | TRBJ2-1 | NA | TRBV19
TGCGCCAGCAGCGTCTGGGGTAACGAGCAGTACTTC | CASSVWGNEQYF | NA | TRBJ2-7 | NA | TRBV5-1
TGTGCCAGCAGCGACCGGGACAGGGGATACAATGAGCAGTTCTTC | CASSDRDRGYNEQFF | NA | TRBJ2-1 | TRBD1 | TRBV5-5
TGTGCCAGTAACCATCGGACGGCGGGGGCGAACACTGAAGCTTTCTTT | CASNHRTAGANTEAFF | NA | TRBJ1-1 | NA | TRBV19
TGTGCCAGCAGAGAACAGACAGGGCGCTCACCCCTCCACTTT | CASREQTGRSPLHF | NA | TRBJ1-6 | TRBD1 | TRBV7-2
TGTGCCAGCAGCTCCGCCGGGACAGCCACTGAAGCTTTCTTT | CASSSAGTATEAFF | few | TRBJ1-1 | TRBD1 | TRBV7-2
TGTGCCAGCTCCCCCACCCTCGACGAGACCCAGTACTTC | CASSPTLDETQYF | NA | TRBJ2-5 | NA | TRBV18
TGCGCCAGCAGCCAAGAACGGCCCCCGCCGGCTAACTATGGCTACACCTTC | CASSQERPPPANYGYTF | NA | TRBJ1-2 | NA | TRBV4-1
TGTGCCAGCAGTTACTCGGGACTAGGGTCACCCCTCCACTTT | CASSYSGLGSPLHF | NA | TRBJ1-6 | NA | TRBV6-5
TGTGCCAGCAGTTACACGGGGCCAAAGGCTTTCTTT | CASSYTGPKAFF | NA | TRBJ1-1 | NA | TRBV6-2/TRBV6-3
TGTGCCAGCAGCCCGGGGACGGGAGGCTACACCTTC | CASSPGTGGYTF | NA | TRBJ1-2 | NA | TRBV3-1/TRBV3-2
TGTGCCAGCAGGACAGGTGCTAACTATGGCTACACCTTC | CASRTGANYGYTF | NA | TRBJ1-2 | NA | TRBV2
TGTGCCAGCAGCGCAGGACCTGAATCTTATGGCTACACCTTC | CASSAGPESYGYTF | NA | TRBJ1-2 | NA | TRBV9
TGCAGTGCTAGTTTGCTGCAGACCTCGTATGGCTACACCTTC | CSASLLQTSYGYTF | NA | TRBJ1-2 | NA | TRBV20-1
TGTGCCAGCAGTTACTCCGCACAAAATTCACCCCTCCACTTT | CASSYSAQNSPLHF | NA | TRBJ1-6 | NA | TRBV6-5
TGCGCCAGCAGCCAAGACCTGGGGAGTTGGGCCCAGCATTTT | CASSQDLGSWAQHF | NA | TRBJ1-5 | NA | TRBV4-3
TGTGCCAGTCGTTCCACGACAGGGGGCGCGGTAGGAACAGATACGCAGTATTTT | CASRSTTGGAVGTDTQYF | NA | TRBJ2-3 | TRBD1 | TRBV19
TGTGCCAGCAGTCTGGGGACAGGGGTCGGGGAGCTGTTTTTT | CASSLGTGVGELFF | NA | TRBJ2-2 | TRBD1 | TRBV27